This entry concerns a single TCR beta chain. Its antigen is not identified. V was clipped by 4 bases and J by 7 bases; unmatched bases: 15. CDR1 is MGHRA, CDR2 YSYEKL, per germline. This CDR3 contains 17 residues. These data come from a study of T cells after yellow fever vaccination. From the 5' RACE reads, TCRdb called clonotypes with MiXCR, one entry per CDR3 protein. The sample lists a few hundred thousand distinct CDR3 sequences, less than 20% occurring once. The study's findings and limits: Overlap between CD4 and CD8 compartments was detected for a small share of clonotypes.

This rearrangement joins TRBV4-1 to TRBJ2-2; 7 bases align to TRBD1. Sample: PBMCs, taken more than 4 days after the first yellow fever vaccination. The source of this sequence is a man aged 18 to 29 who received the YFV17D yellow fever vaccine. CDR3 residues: CASSPLSSRGLVGELFF. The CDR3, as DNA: TGCGCCAGCAGCCCTCTCAGCAGCAGGGGGTTAGTCGGGGAGCTGTTTTTT.